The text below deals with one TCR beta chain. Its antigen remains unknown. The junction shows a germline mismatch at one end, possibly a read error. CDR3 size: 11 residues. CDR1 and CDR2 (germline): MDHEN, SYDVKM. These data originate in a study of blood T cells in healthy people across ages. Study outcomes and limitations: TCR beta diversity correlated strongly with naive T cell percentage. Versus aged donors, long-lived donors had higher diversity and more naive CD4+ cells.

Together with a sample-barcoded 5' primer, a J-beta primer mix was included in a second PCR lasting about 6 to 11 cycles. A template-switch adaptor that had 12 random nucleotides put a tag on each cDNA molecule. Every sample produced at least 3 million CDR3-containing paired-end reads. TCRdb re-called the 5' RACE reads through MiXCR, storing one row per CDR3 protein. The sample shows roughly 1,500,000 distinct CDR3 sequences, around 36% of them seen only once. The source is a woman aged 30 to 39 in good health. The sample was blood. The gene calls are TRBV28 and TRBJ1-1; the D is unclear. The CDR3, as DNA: TGTGCCACATCGCTGAACACTGTAGCTTTCTTT. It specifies CATSLNTVAFF. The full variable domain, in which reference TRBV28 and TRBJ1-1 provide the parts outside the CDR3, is DVKVTQSSRYLVKRTGEKVFLECVQDMDHENMFWYRQDPGLGLRLIYFSYDVKMKEKGDIPEGYSVSREKKERFSLILESASTNQTSMYLCATSLNTVAFFGQGTRLTVV.